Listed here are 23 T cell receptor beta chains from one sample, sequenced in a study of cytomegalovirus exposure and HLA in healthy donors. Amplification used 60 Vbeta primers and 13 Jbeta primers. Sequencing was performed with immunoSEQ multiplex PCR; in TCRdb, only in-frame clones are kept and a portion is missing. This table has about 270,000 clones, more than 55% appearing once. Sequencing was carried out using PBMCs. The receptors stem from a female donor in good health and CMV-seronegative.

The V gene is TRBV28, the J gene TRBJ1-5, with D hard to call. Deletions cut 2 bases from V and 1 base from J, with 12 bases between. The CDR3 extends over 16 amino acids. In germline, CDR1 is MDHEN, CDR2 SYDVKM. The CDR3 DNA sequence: TGTGCCAGCAGTTTAGCGGTGGATTCGAGCAATCAGCCCCAGCATTTT. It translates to CASSLAVDSSNQPQHF.

As DNA, the CDR3 is TGTGCCAGCAGTTCAGAGGTAGGACAGTTTTCCTACGAGCAGTACTTC. It codes for CASSSEVGQFSYEQYF. The rearrangement links TRBV27 to TRBJ2-5; D may be TRBD1 (6 bases). The end of the DNA is better explained by TRBJ2-7, so the J call may be wrong. Germline-derived CDR1 and CDR2 are MNHEY and SMNVEV (reference sequence). The CDR3 is 16 residues long.

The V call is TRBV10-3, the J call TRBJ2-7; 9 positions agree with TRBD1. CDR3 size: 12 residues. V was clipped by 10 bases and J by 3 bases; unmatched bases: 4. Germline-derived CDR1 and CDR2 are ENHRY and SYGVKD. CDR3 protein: CATGQGNYEQYF. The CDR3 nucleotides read TGTGCCACCGGACAGGGGAACTACGAGCAGTACTTC.

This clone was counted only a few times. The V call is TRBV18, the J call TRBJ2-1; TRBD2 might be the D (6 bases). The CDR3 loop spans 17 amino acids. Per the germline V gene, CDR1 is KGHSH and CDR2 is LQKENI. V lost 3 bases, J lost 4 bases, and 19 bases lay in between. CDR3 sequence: CASSPFEVGSGYNEQFF. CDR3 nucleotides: TGTGCCAGCTCACCCTTTGAGGTTGGTAGCGGTTACAATGAGCAGTTCTTC.

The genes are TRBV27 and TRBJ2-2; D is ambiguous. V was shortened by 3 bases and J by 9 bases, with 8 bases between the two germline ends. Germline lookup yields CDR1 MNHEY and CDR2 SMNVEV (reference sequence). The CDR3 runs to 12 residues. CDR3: CASSFSRRELFF. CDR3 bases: TGTGCCAGCAGTTTCAGTCGCCGGGAGCTGTTTTTT.

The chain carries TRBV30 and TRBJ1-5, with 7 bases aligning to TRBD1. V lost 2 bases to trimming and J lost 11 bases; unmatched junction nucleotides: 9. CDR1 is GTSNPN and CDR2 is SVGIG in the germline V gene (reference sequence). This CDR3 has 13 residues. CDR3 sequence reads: CAWSQGGEMAQHF. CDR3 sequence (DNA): TGTGCCTGGAGTCAGGGGGGCGAGATGGCCCAGCATTTT.

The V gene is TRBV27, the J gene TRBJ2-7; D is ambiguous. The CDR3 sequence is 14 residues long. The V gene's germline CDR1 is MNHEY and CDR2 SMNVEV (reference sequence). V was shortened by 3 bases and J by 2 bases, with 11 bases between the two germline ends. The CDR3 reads CASSLSDPTYEQYF. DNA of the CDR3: TGTGCCAGCAGTTTGAGCGATCCGACCTACGAGCAGTACTTC.

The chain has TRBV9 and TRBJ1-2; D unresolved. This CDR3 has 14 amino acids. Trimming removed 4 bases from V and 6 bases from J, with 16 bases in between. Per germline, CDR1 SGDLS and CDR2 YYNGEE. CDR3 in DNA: TGTGCCAGCAGCCCTCGGTCCCTTTTGGATGGCTACACCTTC. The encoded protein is CASSPRSLLDGYTF.

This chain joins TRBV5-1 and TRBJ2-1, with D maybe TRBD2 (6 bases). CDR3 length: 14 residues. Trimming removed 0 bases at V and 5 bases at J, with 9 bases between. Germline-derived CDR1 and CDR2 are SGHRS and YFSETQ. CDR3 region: CASSLEWRDNEQFF. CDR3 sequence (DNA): TGCGCCAGCAGCTTGGAATGGAGGGACAATGAGCAGTTCTTC.

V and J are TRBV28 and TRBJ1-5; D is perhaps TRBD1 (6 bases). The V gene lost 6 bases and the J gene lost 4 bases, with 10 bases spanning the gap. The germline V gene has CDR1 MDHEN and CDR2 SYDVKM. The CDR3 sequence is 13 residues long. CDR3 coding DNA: TGTGCCAGCAGACCAGGGGTGAATCAGCCCCAGCATTTT. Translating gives CASRPGVNQPQHF.

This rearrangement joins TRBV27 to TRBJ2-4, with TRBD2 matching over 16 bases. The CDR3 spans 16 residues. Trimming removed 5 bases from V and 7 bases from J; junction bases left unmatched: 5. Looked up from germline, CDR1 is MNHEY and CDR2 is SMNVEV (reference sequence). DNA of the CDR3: TGTGCCAGCAGTCCTGGGACTAGCGGGAGGGCGAACATTCAGTACTTC. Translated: CASSPGTSGRANIQYF.

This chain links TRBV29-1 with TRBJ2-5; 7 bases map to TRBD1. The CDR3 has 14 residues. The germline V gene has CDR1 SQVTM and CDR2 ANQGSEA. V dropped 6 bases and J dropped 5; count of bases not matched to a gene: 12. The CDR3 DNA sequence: TGCAGCGTCCGGAAAGGGGGCATGAGGGAGACCCAGTACTTC. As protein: CSVRKGGMRETQYF.

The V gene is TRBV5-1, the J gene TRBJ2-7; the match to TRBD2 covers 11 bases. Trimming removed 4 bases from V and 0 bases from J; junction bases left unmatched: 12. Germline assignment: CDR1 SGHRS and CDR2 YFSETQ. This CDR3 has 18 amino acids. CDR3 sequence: CASSPATSGTPFSYEQYF. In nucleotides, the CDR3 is TGCGCCAGCAGCCCGGCGACTAGCGGGACTCCCTTCTCCTACGAGCAGTACTTC.

The CDR3 coding sequence is TGTGCTAGTGGTTTGGGGGTAGCAAGTTCCGGTGAGCAGTTCTTC. The encoded protein is CASGLGVASSGEQFF. The gene calls are TRBV12-5 and TRBJ2-1, with D unresolved. CDR1 is LGHNT and CDR2 is FRNRAP in the germline V gene. Trimming stripped 1 base from V and 9 bases from J, with 16 bases between. The CDR3 covers 15 residues.

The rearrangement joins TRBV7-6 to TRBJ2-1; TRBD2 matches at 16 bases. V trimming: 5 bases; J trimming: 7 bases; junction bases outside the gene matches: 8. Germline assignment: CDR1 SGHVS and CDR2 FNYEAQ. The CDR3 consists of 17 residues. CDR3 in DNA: TGTGCCAGCAGCCCCGGGACTAGCGGGAGGGCCTGGAATGAGCAGTTCTTC. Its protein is CASSPGTSGRAWNEQFF.

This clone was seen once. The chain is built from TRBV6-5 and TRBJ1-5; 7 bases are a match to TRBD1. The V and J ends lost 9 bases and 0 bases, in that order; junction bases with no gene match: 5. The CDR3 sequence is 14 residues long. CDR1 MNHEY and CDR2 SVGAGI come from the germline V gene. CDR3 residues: CASSPGGSNQPQHF. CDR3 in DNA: TGTGCCAGTTCCCCAGGGGGTAGCAATCAGCCCCAGCATTTT.

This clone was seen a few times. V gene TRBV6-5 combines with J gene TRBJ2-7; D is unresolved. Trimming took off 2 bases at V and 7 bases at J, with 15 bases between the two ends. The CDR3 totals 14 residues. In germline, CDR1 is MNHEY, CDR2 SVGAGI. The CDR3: CASSYGQVAGEQYF. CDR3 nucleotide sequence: TGTGCCAGCAGTTACGGCCAGGTTGCTGGGGAGCAGTACTTC.

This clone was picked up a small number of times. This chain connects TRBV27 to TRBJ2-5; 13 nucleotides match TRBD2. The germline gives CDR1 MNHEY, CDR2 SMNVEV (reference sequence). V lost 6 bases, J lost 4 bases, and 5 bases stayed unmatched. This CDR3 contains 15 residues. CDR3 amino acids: CASSRTSGSGETQYF. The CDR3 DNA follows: TGTGCCAGCAGCAGGACTAGCGGGAGCGGAGAGACCCAGTACTTC.

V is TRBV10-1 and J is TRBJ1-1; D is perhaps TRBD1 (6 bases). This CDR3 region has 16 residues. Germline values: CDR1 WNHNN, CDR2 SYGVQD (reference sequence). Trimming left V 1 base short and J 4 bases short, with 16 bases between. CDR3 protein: CASSEFVGGGITEAFF. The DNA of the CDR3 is TGCGCCAGCAGTGAGTTTGTAGGGGGAGGGATCACTGAAGCTTTCTTT.

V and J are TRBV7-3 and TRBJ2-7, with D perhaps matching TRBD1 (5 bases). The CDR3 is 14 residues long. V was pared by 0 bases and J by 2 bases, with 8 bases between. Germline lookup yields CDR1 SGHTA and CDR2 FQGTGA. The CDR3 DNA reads TGTGCCAGCAGCTTAACCGCGGACACCTACGAGCAGTACTTC. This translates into CASSLTADTYEQYF.

CDR3 protein: CASSLTGAKYNEQFF. The CDR3 region has the DNA TGTGCCAGCAGCTTAACAGGGGCCAAGTACAATGAGCAGTTCTTC. V gene TRBV7-8 combines with J gene TRBJ2-1; 7 positions match TRBD1. V was pared by 2 bases and J by 4 bases, with 5 bases of the junction left unmatched. Germline lookup yields CDR1 SGHVS and CDR2 FQNEAQ. The CDR3 runs to 15 residues. Looking up the rest from reference TRBV7-8 and TRBJ2-1 gives the full variable domain: GAGVSQSPRYKVAKRGQDVALRCDPISGHVSLFWYQQALGQGPEFLTYFQNEAQLDKSGLPSDRFFAERPEGSVSTLKIQRTQQEDSAVYLCASSLTGAKYNEQFFGPGTRLTVL.

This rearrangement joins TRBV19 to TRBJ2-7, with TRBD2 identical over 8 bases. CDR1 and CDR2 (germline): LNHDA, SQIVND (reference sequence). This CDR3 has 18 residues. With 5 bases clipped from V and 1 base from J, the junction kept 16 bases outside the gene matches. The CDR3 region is CASSRDGPTSGRSYEQYF. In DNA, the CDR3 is TGTGCCAGTAGTCGGGATGGCCCCACTAGCGGACGATCCTACGAGCAGTACTTC.

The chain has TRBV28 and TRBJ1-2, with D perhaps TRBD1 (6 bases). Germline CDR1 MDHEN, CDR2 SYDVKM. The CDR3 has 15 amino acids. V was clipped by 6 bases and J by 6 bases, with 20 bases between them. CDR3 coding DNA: TGTGCCAGCAGCCCCCACACAGGGAACGGGGATGGCTACACCTTC. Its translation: CASSPHTGNGDGYTF.